Listed here are 12 T cell receptor beta chains from one sample, sequenced in a study of cytomegalovirus exposure and HLA in healthy donors. Both 60 Vbeta primers and 13 Jbeta primers went into the PCR. TCRdb's copy holds only in-frame clones and misses some; the assay was immunoSEQ multiplex PCR. The sample holds about 120,000 clones, around four fifths seen once. Sequences were obtained from PBMCs. The origin of the receptors is a woman between 40 and 55 years old in good health and CMV-seropositive.

V and J are TRBV6-1 and TRBJ2-1; TRBD1 might be the D (5 bases). Trimming cost V 2 bases and J 4 bases, with 12 bases left between them. The germline CDR1 and CDR2 sequences are MNHNS and SASEGT. This CDR3 is built from 15 residues. The CDR3 coding sequence is TGTGCCAGCAGTGAACAGGACACTCCTTACAATGAGCAGTTCTTC. It translates to CASSEQDTPYNEQFF.

The chain has TRBV28 and TRBJ1-3, with D possibly matching TRBD1 (6 bases). This CDR3 has 15 amino acids. CDR1 and CDR2 from the germline V gene are MDHEN and SYDVKM. The V end lost 3 bases, the J end lost 4 bases, and 13 bases lay between the germline ends. In nucleotides, the CDR3 is TGTGCCAGCAGTTTCGGCACAGGGCCCGGAAACACCATATATTTT. Protein: CASSFGTGPGNTIYF.

The rearrangement uses TRBV30 and TRBJ2-1; no reliable D call. Trimming shortened V by 0 bases and J by 0 bases, and 6 bases separated the two germline ends. Germline CDR1 is GTSNPN and CDR2 is SVGIG (reference sequence). The CDR3 covers 14 residues. CDR3 DNA sequence: TGTGCCTGGAGTGTCTTGAGCTCCTACAATGAGCAGTTCTTC. Its translation: CAWSVLSSYNEQFF.

This chain connects TRBV28 to TRBJ1-1; no firm D call. This CDR3 region has 12 residues. Germline lookup yields CDR1 MDHEN and CDR2 SYDVKM. The germline V and J ends were trimmed by 6 bases and 2 bases, with 7 bases remaining between them. The CDR3 loop reads CASRPDNTEAFF. The CDR3 DNA sequence: TGTGCCAGCAGGCCAGATAACACTGAAGCTTTCTTT.

The CDR3 DNA reads TGTGCCAGCAGCCAAGAAGTAACAGGGGCCATCATAGATACGCAGTATTTT. It yields the protein CASSQEVTGAIIDTQYF. The V gene is TRBV14, the J gene TRBJ2-3, with 7 bases fitting TRBD1. The V gene end was trimmed by 0 bases and the J gene end by 5 bases; junction bases not matched to a gene: 11. The CDR3 has 17 residues. The V gene's germline CDR1 is SGHDN and CDR2 FVKESK.

The V call is TRBV10-2, the J call TRBJ2-2; 8 nucleotides agree with TRBD2. V gave up 3 bases and J gave up 4 bases; unmatched junction bases: 1. The CDR3 has 14 residues. Germline V gene sequence: CDR1 WSHSY, CDR2 SAAADI. The CDR3, as DNA: TGCGCCAGCAGTGACGGGAGGGCCACCGGGGAGCTGTTTTTT. As protein: CASSDGRATGELFF.

The rearrangement links TRBV7-2 to TRBJ2-7, with 7 nucleotides matching TRBD2. Per the germline V gene, CDR1 is SGHTA and CDR2 is FQGNSA. Losses at the gene ends were 5 bases for V and 4 bases for J; bases not matched to a gene: 11. The CDR3 sequence is 15 residues long. The CDR3 nucleotides are TGTGCCAGCAGCCGTCGGGACTACGGGGCGTACGAGCAGTACTTC. Translated, it gives CASSRRDYGAYEQYF.

This clone was seen more than once but under ten times. The chain uses TRBV7-9 and TRBJ2-6; 8 nucleotides match TRBD1. Losses at the gene ends were 7 bases for V and 2 bases for J; bases not matched to a gene: 7. Germline V gene data show CDR1 as SEHNR and CDR2 as FQNEAQ (reference sequence). The CDR3 extends over 16 amino acids. CDR3 sequence reads: CASTGQGGPGANVLTF. The CDR3 DNA reads as TGTGCCAGCACCGGACAGGGAGGACCTGGGGCCAACGTCCTGACTTTC.

This chain links TRBV28 with TRBJ1-4, with D tentatively TRBD1 (6 bases). Germline V CDR1 and CDR2: MDHEN, SYDVKM. The CDR3 sequence is 14 residues long. V was pared by 4 bases and J by 10 bases, with 16 bases between. The CDR3 nucleotides are TGTGCCAGCAGTTCAGGGGCCAGGATCGGAAAACTGTTTTTT. Translating gives CASSSGARIGKLFF. The entire variable domain, with the rest obtained from reference TRBV28 and TRBJ1-4, is as follows: DVKVTQSSRYLVKRTGEKVFLECVQDMDHENMFWYRQDPGLGLRLIYFSYDVKMKEKGDIPEGYSVSREKKERFSLILESASTNQTSMYLCASSSGARIGKLFFGSGTQLSVL.

The sample holds a few counts of this clone. The chain has TRBV7-2 and TRBJ2-7, with TRBD2 matching 11 bases. There are 15 residues in the CDR3. J lost 5 bases, V lost 5 bases, and 8 bases had no gene match. Germline lookup yields CDR1 SGHTA and CDR2 FQGNSA. The CDR3 protein is CASSAELAGEDEQYF. The CDR3 coding sequence is TGTGCCAGCAGCGCAGAACTAGCGGGGGAAGACGAGCAGTACTTC.

This clone showed up just once. V gene TRBV7-9 combines with J gene TRBJ1-6; 7 nucleotides align to TRBD1. J gave up 5 bases and V 5 bases, and 3 bases lay outside the gene matches. The length of the CDR3 is 14 residues. Germline V gives CDR1 SEHNR, CDR2 FQNEAQ (reference sequence). CDR3 sequence reads: CASSVTGNNSPLHF. The CDR3 bases are TGTGCCAGCAGCGTGACAGGGAATAATTCACCCCTCCACTTT.

V is TRBV11-2 and J is TRBJ2-5, with 8 bases identical to TRBD1. This CDR3 comprises 16 residues. Unmatched junction bases numbered 13, after V lost 6 bases and J lost 4 bases. Germline V gene sequence: CDR1 SGHAT, CDR2 FQNNGV. CDR3 in DNA: TGTGCCAGCAGACCAACAATTCAGGGGGCGAGAGAGACCCAGTACTTC. Amino acid sequence: CASRPTIQGARETQYF.